This T cell receptor gamma chain appears in the sequencing data of a study of γδ T cells in repeated Plasmodium falciparum infection. As for the study in general: Donors had four controlled P. falciparum NF54 infections over roughly 640 days. Study-level findings and limits: Donors in Mali lived in a small rural village, largely one ethnic group. Malian children's Vdelta2-negative repertoires appeared more expanded and less diverse than Australians'.

This clone showed up just a few times. The antigen remains unidentified. Translating this DNA gives a protein that differs at residue 3 from the TCRdb one, which belongs to a much larger clone; a read error is likely, and the protein shown is this translation. CDR1 and CDR2 from the germline V gene are VENAVY and YDSYNSRV. The CDR3 consists of 14 residues. Gammadelta T cells were flow-sorted from PBMC into Vgamma9/Vdelta2+ and Vdelta2-negative populations for bulk analysis. TCRdb applied CATT to the multiplex PCR reads for clone calling. Seen here are around 24,000 gamma-chain clones, about 2.9% observed once, and the top ten hold approximately 30%.

The clonotype originates from a pool of human donors (malaria-infected and uninfected, not separated). Material for sequencing was gamma-delta T cells from blood. This chain links TRGV8 with TRGJ1 or TRGJ2. The J gene is absent in TCRdb and was assigned here via DNA matching to germline. CDR3 loop: CAAWDRKNEYKKLF. Here the CDR3 DNA reads TGTGCCGCCTGGGACCGGAAAAACGAATATAAGAAACTCTTT.